The entry below describes one TCR beta chain. One end of the junction fails to match germline, which may point to a read error. This record comes from a study of control samples from healthy donors and cancer patients. This table comes from immunoSEQ multiplex PCR, and its TCRdb copy is limited to in-frame clones, with some not included. The top ten clones hold approximately 2.5% of a sample with 160,000 or so clones, over 90% of them seen once. The CDR3 length is 13 residues. Germline CDR1 is SSHAT and CDR2 is FNYEAQ (reference sequence). The chain carries TRBV7-7 and TRBJ2-7; TRBD1 matches 7 bases. This receptor was obtained from a man aged 45-65 years in good health. Sequencing used blood. CDR3: CASSQDRAGEQYF. The CDR3 DNA reads as TGTGCTAGCAGCCAAGACAGGGCAGGGGAGCAGTACTTC. The variable domain in full, completed from reference TRBV7-7 and TRBJ2-7, reads GAGVSQSPRYKVTKRGQDVTLRCDPISSHATLYWYQQALGQGPEFLTYFNYEAQPDKSGLPSDRFSAERPEGSISTLTIQRTEQRDSAMYRCASSQDRAGEQYFGPGTRLTVT.